One T cell receptor beta chain is described in this entry. Its antigen remains undetermined. There are no base qualities to consult, and no much larger clone falls within one base. Collaborating institutions collected whole blood in K2EDTA tubes following their own protocols. For TCRbeta analysis, collaborator samples were shipped as frozen whole blood, as isolated PBMCs, or as DNA extracted from either sample type. In the germline V gene (reference sequence), CDR1 corresponds to LGHDT and CDR2 to YNNKEL. V is cut back by 4 bases and J by 4 bases, with 4 bases in the junction unmatched. The CDR3 measures 15 amino acids from cysteine to phenylalanine. CDR3 DNA is the only sequence kept; it has 45 bases, read in frame from the first base. TCRbeta CDR3 regions were amplified from genomic DNA by means of the immunoSEQ Assay, a bias-controlled multiplex PCR. Processing in the source paper ran as follows. The number of nucleated cells in each sample was estimated from the amplification of reference gene primers within the assay. To quantify the absolute abundance of each unique TCRbeta CDR3 rearrangement, sequence reads were collapsed and filtered. Productive Simpson clonality was computed per sample as the square root of Simpson's diversity index over productive rearrangements. TCRdb provides this immuneACCESS table in a form limited to in-frame rearrangements. Some clones are lacking; in checked studies, under half of them reflect an unresolved V gene, and why the rest are absent is not known. That table supplies the V and J calls and clone size; D and trimming were determined from the DNA. The table for this sample lists tens of thousands of clones; 90% of them were counted only once. Together, the top ten hold about 9% of the sample.

These data originate in a study of blood T cell repertoires in COVID-19 (dated by TCRdb to 2018 to 2021). Some background on the complete study: The collaborator samples originated in the United States, Italy and Spain and spanned the acute and convalescent phases of COVID-19. Samples came from the ongoing ImmuneRACE study (first 160 participants) plus 1,254 subjects from 6 global collaborators. Sample metadata almost always included a de-identified subject ID, COVID-19 status, age in years and sex. A freely available public database, intended as a resource for researchers studying the immune response to SARS-CoV-2, is where the repertoires were released. The prospective study material was composed of cDNA or gDNA derived from T cells, B-cell-depleted T cells, or PBMCs. Where HLA class I and class II types were available, the types were taken from metadata supplied by the sample provider, not from assay-based typing. The dataset comprised deeply sampled blood TCRbeta repertoires from subjects exposed to, actively infected with, or recovered from COVID-19.

The paper as a whole reports these results and caveats: Clinical and demographic metadata were provided uncurated, with the amount varying by source and participant.

Sequencing input: peripheral blood. The chain is assembled from TRBV3-1 (or the pseudogene TRBV3-2) and TRBJ1-6, with 7 central nucleotides matching TRBD1. The receptor comes from a human donor in a cohort sampled during active COVID-19. The sequenced DNA is TGTGCCAGCAGCCGGGACAGCCGATATAATTCACCCCTCCACTTT. It specifies CASSRDSRYNSPLHF.